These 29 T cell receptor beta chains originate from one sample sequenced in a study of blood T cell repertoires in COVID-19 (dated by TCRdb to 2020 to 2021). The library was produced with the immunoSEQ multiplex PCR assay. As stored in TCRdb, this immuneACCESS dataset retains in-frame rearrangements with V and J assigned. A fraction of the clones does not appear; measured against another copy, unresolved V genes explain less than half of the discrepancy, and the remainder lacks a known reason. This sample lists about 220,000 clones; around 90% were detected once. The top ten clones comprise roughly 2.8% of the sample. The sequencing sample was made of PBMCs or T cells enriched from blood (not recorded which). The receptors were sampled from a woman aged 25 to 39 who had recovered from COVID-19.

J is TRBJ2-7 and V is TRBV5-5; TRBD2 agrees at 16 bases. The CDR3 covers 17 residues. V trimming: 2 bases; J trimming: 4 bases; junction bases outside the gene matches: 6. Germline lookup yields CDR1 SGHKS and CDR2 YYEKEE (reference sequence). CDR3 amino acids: CASSLGTSGGARYEQYF. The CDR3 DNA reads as TGTGCCAGCAGCTTAGGGACTAGCGGGGGGGCCAGGTACGAGCAGTACTTC. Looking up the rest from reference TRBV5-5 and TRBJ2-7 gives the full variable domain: DAGVTQSPTHLIKTRGQQVTLRCSPISGHKSVSWYQQVLGQGPQFIFQYYEKEERGRGNFPDRFSARQFPNYSSELNVNALLLGDSALYLCASSLGTSGGARYEQYFGPGTRLTVT.

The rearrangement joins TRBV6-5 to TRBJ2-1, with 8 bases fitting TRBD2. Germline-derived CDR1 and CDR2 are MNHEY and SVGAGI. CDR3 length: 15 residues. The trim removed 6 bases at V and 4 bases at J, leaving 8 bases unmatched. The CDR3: CASRYNSGEYNEQFF. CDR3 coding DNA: TGTGCCAGCAGGTACAATAGCGGGGAGTACAATGAGCAGTTCTTC.

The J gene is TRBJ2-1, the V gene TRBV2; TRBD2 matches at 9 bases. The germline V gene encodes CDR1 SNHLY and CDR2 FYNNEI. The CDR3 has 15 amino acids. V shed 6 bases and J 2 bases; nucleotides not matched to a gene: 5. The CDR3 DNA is TGTGCCAGCAGGGCCAGCGGGGGGACCTACAATGAGCAGTTCTTC. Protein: CASRASGGTYNEQFF.

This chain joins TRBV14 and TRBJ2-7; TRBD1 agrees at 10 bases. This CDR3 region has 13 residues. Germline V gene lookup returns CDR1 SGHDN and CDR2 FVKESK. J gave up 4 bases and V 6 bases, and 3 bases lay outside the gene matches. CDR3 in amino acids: CASSRQGAYEQYF. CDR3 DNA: TGTGCCAGCAGTCGACAGGGGGCTTACGAGCAGTACTTC.

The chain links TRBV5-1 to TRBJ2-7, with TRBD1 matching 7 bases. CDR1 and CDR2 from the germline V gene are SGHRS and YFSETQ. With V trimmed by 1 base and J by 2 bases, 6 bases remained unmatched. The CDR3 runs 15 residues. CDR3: CASSLLTGDAYEQYF. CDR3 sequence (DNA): TGCGCCAGCAGCTTGTTAACAGGGGATGCCTACGAGCAGTACTTC.

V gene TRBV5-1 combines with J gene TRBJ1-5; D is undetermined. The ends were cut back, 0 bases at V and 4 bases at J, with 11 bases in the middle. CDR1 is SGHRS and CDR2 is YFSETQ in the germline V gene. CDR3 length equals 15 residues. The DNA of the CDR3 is TGCGCCAGCAGCTTGGGCCTGGAGGGTAATCAGCCCCAGCATTTT. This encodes CASSLGLEGNQPQHF.

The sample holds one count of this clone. The CDR3 coding sequence is TGCGCCAGCAGCCAGGGGCCCCGGGACACGTGGGCCAAAAACATTCAGTACTTC. Residues: CASSQGPRDTWAKNIQYF. V gene TRBV4-1 combines with J gene TRBJ2-4; tentative D call: TRBD1 (6 bases). Trimming removed 3 bases from V and 1 base from J, with 19 bases in between. CDR1 and CDR2 (germline): MGHRA, YSYEKL. The CDR3 has 18 residues.

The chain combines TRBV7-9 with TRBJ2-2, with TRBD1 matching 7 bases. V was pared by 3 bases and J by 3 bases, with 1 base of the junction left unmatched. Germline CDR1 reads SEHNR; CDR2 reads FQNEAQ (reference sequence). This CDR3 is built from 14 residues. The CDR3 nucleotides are TGTGCCAGCAGCTTCGGGACAGACACCGGGGAGCTGTTTTTT. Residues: CASSFGTDTGELFF.

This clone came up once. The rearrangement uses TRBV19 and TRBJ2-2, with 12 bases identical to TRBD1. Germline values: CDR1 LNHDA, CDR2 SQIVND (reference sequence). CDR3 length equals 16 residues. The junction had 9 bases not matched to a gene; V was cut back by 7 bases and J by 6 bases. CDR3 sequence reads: CASIPRGTGGSGELFF. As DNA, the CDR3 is TGTGCCAGTATTCCCCGGGGGACAGGGGGCTCCGGGGAGCTGTTTTTT.

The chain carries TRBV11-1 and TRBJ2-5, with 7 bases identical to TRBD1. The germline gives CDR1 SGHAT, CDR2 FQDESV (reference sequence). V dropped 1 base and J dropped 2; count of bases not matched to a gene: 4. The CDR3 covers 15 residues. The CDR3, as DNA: TGTGCCAGCAGCTTAGGGGGCAGGGGGCAAGAGACCCAGTACTTC. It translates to CASSLGGRGQETQYF. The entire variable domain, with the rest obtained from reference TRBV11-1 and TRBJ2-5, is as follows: EAEVAQSPRYKITEKSQAVAFWCDPISGHATLYWYRQILGQGPELLVQFQDESVVDDSQLPKDRFSAERLKGVDSTLKIQPAELGDSAMYLCASSLGGRGQETQYFGPGTRLLVL.

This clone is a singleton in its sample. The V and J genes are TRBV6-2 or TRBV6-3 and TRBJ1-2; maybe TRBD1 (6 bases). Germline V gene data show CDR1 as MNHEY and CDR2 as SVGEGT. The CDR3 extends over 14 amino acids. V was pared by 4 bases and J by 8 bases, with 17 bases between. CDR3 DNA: TGTGCCAGCAGTTGGACAGACCCTAGAGGAGGCTACACCTTC. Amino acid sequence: CASSWTDPRGGYTF.

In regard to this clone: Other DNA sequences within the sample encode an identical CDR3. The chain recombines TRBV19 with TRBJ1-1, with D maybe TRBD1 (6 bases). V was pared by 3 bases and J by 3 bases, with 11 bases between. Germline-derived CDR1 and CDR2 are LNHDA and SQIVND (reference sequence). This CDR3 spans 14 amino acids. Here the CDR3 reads CASSIRGADTEAFF. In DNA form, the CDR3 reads TGTGCCAGTAGTATCCGGGGGGCCGACACTGAAGCTTTCTTT.

As DNA, the CDR3 is TGTGCCACCAGCACCGCGACAGCACTAGCCAAAAACATTCAGTACTTC. This codes for CATSTATALAKNIQYF. The chain has TRBV15 and TRBJ2-4; D is possibly TRBD1 (5 bases). Trimming cost V 4 bases and J 0 bases, with 13 bases left between them. The CDR3 loop spans 16 amino acids. The germline gives CDR1 LNHNV, CDR2 YYDKDF (reference sequence).

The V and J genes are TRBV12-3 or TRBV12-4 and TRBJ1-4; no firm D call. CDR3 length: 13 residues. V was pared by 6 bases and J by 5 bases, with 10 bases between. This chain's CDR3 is CASRLRLNEKLFF. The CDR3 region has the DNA TGTGCCAGCAGACTCAGGCTCAATGAAAAACTGTTTTTT.

The CDR3 region has the DNA TGTGCCAGTAGTATAGGGCAGGGAGGGGGTCTTGATAATTCACCCCTCCACTTT. The encoded protein is CASSIGQGGGLDNSPLHF. This chain connects TRBV19 to TRBJ1-6, with D tentatively TRBD1 (6 bases). CDR1 and CDR2 (germline): LNHDA, SQIVND (reference sequence). Trimming left V 1 base short and J 5 bases short, with 18 bases between. The CDR3 is 18 residues long.

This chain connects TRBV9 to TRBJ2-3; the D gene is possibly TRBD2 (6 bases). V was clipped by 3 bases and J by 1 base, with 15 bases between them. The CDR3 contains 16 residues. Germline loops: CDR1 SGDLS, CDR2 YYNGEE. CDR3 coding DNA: TGTGCCAGCAGCGCCTCAGGGCGGGGTGGCACAGATACGCAGTATTTT. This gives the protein CASSASGRGGTDTQYF. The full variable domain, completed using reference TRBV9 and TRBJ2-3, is DSGVTQTPKHLITATGQRVTLRCSPRSGDLSVYWYQQSLDQGLQFLIQYYNGEERAKGNILERFSAQQFPDLHSELNLSSLELGDSALYFCASSASGRGGTDTQYFGPGTRLTVL.

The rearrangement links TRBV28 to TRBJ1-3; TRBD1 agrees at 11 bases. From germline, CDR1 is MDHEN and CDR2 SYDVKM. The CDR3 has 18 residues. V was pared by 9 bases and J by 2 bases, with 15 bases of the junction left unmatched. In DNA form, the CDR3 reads TGTGCCAGTAGATGGACAGGGGGCCTCCTGCGCACTGGAAACACCATATATTTT. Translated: CASRWTGGLLRTGNTIYF.

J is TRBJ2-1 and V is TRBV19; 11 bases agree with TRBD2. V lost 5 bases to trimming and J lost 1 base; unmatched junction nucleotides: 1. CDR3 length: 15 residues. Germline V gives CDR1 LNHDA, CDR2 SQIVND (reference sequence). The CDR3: CASSPSGGSYNEQFF. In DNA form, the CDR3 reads TGTGCCAGTAGTCCTAGCGGGGGGTCCTACAATGAGCAGTTCTTC.

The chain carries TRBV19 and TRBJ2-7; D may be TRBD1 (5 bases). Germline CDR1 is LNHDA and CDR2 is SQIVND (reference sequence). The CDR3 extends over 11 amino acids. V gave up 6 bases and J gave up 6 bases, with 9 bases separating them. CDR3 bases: TGTGCCAGTAGCCAGGGTGGCGAGCAGTACTTC. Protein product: CASSQGGEQYF.

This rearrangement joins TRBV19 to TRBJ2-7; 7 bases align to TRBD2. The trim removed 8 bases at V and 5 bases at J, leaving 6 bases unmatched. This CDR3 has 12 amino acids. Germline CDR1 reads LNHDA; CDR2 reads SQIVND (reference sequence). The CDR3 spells CASGAGYDEQYF. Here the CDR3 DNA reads TGTGCCAGTGGAGCGGGGTATGACGAGCAGTACTTC.

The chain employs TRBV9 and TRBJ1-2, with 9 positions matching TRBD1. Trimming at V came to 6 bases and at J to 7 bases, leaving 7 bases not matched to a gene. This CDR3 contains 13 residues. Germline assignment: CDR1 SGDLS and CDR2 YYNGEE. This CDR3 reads CASTRDRVAGYTF. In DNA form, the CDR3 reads TGTGCCAGCACCCGGGACAGGGTCGCTGGCTACACCTTC.

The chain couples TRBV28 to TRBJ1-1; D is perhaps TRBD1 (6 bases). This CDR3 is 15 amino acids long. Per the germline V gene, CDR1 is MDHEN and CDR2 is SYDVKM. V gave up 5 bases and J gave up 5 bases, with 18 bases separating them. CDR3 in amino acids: CASSPPNRVRTEAFF. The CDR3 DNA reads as TGTGCCAGCAGTCCGCCCAACAGGGTTCGGACTGAAGCTTTCTTT.

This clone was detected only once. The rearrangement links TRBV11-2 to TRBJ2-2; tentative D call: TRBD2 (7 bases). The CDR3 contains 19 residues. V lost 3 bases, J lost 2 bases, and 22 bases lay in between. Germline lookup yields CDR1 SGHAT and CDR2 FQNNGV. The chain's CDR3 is CASSFAWGSGGPNTGELFF. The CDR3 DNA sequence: TGTGCCAGCAGCTTCGCCTGGGGATCGGGGGGCCCAAACACCGGGGAGCTGTTTTTT.

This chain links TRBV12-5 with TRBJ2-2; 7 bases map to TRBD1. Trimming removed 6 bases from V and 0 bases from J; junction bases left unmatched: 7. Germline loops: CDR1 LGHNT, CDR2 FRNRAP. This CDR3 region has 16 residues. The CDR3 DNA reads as TGTGCTAGTGGCAGACAGGGATCTTCGAACACCGGGGAGCTGTTTTTT. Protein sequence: CASGRQGSSNTGELFF.

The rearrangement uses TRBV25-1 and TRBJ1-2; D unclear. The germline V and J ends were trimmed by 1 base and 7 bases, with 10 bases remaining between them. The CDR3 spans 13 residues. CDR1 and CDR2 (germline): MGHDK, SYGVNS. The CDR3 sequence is CASSELLAGGYTF. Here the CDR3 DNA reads TGTGCCAGCAGTGAATTGTTAGCGGGTGGCTACACCTTC.

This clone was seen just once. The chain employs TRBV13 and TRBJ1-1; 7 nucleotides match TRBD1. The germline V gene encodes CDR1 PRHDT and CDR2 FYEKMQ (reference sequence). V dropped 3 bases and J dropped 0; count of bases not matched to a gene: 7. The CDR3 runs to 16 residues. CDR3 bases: TGTGCCAGCAGCTTTCCAGACAGGGCCATGAACACTGAAGCTTTCTTT. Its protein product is CASSFPDRAMNTEAFF.

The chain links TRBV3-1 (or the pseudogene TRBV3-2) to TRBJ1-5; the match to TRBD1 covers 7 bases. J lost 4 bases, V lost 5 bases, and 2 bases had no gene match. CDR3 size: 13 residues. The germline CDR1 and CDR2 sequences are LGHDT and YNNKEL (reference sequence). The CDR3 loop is CASSMGQNQPQHF. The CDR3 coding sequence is TGTGCCAGCAGCATGGGACAGAATCAGCCCCAGCATTTT.

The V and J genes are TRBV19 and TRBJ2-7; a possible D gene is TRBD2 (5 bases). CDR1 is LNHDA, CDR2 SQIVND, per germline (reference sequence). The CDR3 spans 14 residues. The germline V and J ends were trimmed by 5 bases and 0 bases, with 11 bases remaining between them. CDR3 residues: CASSEDWNSYEQYF. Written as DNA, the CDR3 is TGTGCCAGTAGTGAGGACTGGAACTCCTACGAGCAGTACTTC. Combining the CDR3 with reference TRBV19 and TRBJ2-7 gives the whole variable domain DGGITQSPKYLFRKEGQNVTLSCEQNLNHDAMYWYRQDPGQGLRLIYYSQIVNDFQKGDIAEGYSVSREKKESFPLTVTSAQKNPTAFYLCASSEDWNSYEQYFGPGTRLTVT.

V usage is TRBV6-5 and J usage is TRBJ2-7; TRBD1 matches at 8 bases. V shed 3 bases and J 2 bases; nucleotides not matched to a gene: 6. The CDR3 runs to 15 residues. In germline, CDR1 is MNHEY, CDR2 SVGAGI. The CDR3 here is CASSYSADRAYEQYF. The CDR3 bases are TGTGCCAGCAGTTATAGTGCGGACAGGGCCTACGAGCAGTACTTC.